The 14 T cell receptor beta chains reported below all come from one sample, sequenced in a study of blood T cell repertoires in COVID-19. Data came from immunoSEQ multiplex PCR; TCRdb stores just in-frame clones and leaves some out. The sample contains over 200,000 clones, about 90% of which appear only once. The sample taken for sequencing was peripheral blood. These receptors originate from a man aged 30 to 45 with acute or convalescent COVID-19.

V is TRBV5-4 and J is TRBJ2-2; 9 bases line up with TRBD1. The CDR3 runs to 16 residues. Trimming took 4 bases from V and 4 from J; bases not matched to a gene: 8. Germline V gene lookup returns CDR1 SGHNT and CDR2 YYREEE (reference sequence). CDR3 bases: TGTGCCAGCAGCCCAGTTGACAGGGGGGGCACCGGGGAGCTGTTTTTT. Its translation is CASSPVDRGGTGELFF.

The CDR3 region has the DNA TGTGCCAGCAGCTTGACGGGGGGTAGTGAAGCTTTCTTT. Its protein product is CASSLTGGSEAFF. The chain links TRBV11-3 to TRBJ1-1, with D perhaps matching TRBD1 (5 bases). Germline V gives CDR1 SGHNT, CDR2 YENEEA. The CDR3 runs to 13 residues. V lost 3 bases and J lost 7, with 12 bases in between.

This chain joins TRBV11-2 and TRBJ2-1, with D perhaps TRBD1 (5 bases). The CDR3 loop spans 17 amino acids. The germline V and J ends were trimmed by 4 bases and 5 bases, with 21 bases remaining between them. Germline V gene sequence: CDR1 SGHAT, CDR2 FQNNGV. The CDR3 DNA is TGTGCCAGCAGCTCCGGGCCGATCAGGGCTTTGGACAATGAGCAGTTCTTC. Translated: CASSSGPIRALDNEQFF.

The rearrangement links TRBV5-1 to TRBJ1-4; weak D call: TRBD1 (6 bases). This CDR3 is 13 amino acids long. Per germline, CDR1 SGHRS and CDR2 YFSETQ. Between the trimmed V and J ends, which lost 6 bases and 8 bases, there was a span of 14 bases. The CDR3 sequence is CASTPTGNEKLFF. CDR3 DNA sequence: TGCGCCAGCACCCCCACAGGGAACGAAAAACTGTTTTTT.

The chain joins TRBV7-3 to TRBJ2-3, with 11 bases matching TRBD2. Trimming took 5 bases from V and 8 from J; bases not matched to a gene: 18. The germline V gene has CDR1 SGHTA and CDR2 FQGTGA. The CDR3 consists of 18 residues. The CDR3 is CASSPQALAGGTWGTQYF. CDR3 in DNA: TGTGCCAGCAGCCCACAGGCCCTAGCGGGGGGCACCTGGGGTACGCAGTATTTT.

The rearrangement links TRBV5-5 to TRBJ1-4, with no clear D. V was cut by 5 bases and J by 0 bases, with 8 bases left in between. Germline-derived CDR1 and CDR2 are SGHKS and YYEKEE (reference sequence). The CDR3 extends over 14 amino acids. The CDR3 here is CASSTTSTNEKLFF. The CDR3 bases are TGTGCCAGCAGTACGACATCAACTAATGAAAAACTGTTTTTT.

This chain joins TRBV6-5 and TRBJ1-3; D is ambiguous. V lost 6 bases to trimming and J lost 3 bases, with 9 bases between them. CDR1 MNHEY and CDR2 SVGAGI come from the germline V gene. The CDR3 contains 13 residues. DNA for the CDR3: TGTGCCAGCAGGAATTACGGTGGAAACACCATATATTTT. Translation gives CASRNYGGNTIYF.

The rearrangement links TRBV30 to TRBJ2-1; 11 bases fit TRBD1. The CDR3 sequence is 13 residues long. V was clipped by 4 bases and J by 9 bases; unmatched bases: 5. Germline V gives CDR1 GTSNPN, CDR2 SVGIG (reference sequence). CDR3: CAWKGQGVGEQFF. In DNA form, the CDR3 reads TGTGCCTGGAAGGGACAGGGGGTAGGTGAGCAGTTCTTC.

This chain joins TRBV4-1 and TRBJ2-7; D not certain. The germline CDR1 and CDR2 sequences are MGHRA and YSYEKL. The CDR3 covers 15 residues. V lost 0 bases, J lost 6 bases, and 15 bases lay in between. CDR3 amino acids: CASSQETVVRSEQYF. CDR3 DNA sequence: TGCGCCAGCAGCCAAGAAACGGTCGTAAGGAGCGAGCAGTACTTC.

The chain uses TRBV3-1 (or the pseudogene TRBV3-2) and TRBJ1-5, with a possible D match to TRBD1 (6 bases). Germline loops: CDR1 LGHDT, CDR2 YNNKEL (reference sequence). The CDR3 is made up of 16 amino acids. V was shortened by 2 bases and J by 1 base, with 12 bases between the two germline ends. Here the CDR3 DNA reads TGTGCCAGCAGCCAAATTGGCAGGGGAAGCAATCAGCCCCAGCATTTT. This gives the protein CASSQIGRGSNQPQHF.

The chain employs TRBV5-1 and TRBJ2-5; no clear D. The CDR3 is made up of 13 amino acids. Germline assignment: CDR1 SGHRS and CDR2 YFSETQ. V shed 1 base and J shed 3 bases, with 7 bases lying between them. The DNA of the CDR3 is TGCGCCAGCAGCTTGCAACAGAAAGAGACCCAGTACTTC. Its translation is CASSLQQKETQYF.

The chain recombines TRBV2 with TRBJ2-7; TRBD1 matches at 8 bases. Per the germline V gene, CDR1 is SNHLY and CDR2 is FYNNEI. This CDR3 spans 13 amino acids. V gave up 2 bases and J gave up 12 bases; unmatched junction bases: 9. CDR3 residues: CASSEFGRQGPYF. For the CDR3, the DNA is TGTGCCAGCAGTGAATTCGGGAGACAGGGGCCGTACTTC.

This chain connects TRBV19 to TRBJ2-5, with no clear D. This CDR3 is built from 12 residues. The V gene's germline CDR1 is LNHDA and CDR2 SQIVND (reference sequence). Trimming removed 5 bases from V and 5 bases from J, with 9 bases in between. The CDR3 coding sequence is TGTGCCAGTAGTTTTTCGCGGGAGACCCAGTACTTC. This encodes CASSFSRETQYF.

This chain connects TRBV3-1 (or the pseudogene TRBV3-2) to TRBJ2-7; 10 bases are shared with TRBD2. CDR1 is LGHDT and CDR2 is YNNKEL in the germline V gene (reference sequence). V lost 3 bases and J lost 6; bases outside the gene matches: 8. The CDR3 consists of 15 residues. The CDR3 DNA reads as TGTGCCAGCAGCCACAGCGGGAGGGTCGCGGTCGAGCAGTACTTC. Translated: CASSHSGRVAVEQYF.